One sample yielded the 14 T cell receptor beta chains listed below, sequenced in a study of a mutant IDH1 vaccine in newly diagnosed glioma. Data came from immunoSEQ multiplex PCR; TCRdb stores just in-frame clones and leaves some out. Altogether about 98,000 clones are present, around 90% being singletons, with the ten largest covering approximately 0.6%. Sample time point: baseline, week 1 (first vaccination visit). Regarding treatment: pre-vaccination baseline after standard-of-care therapy. Sequencing was performed on PBMCs, taken from a glioma patient treated with radiotherapy, temozolomide or both. Every receptor here comes from a woman aged 45-65 years with glioma.

The V and J genes are TRBV4-1 and TRBJ2-5; either TRBD1 or TRBD2 may fit D (5 bases each). This CDR3 region has 15 residues. Per the germline V gene, CDR1 is MGHRA and CDR2 is YSYEKL. V dropped 2 bases and J dropped 2 bases, with 12 bases sitting between them. CDR3 residues: CASSQRGTQQETQYF. The CDR3 region has the DNA TGCGCCAGCAGCCAAAGAGGGACCCAACAAGAGACCCAGTACTTC.

The V gene is TRBV27, the J gene TRBJ2-3; 13 positions match TRBD2. Germline V gene lookup returns CDR1 MNHEY and CDR2 SMNVEV (reference sequence). The CDR3 runs to 19 residues. Trimming cost V 7 bases and J 5 bases; bases outside gene matches: 18. CDR3 nucleotides: TGTGCCAGCACCCTACGTGGGACTAGCGGGACCGGTTCGGAAGATACGCAGTATTTT. Amino acids: CASTLRGTSGTGSEDTQYF.

This clone was seen just once. This chain uses TRBV9 with TRBJ2-3; the D gene is possibly TRBD2 (5 bases). Trimming removed 4 bases from V and 2 bases from J, with 14 bases in between. The CDR3 runs 15 residues. Germline assignment: CDR1 SGDLS and CDR2 YYNGEE. The CDR3 DNA sequence: TGTGCCAGCAGCCTCGTAGGGCGGGTCACAGATACGCAGTATTTT. This sequence encodes CASSLVGRVTDTQYF.

V and J are TRBV11-2 and TRBJ2-7, with D maybe TRBD2 (6 bases). V was trimmed by 4 bases and J by 3 bases, leaving 19 bases between them. The CDR3 length is 16 residues. CDR1 is SGHAT and CDR2 is FQNNGV in the germline V gene. CDR3 in DNA: TGTGCCAGCAGCTCCCTTAGGAACAGGACTAACTACGAGCAGTACTTC. It encodes CASSSLRNRTNYEQYF.

The chain is built from TRBV5-4 and TRBJ1-2; a weak D match, TRBD1 (6 bases). V lost 0 bases and J lost 4, with 16 bases in between. CDR1 is SGHNT, CDR2 YYREEE, per germline (reference sequence). This CDR3 is built from 16 residues. CDR3 sequence: CASSLANRDKPYGYTF. In nucleotides, the CDR3 is TGTGCCAGCAGCTTGGCCAATCGGGACAAACCCTATGGCTACACCTTC.

V gene TRBV30 combines with J gene TRBJ2-2; TRBD2 aligns across 13 bases. J gave up 6 bases and V 0 bases, and 1 base lay outside the gene matches. The CDR3 sequence is 15 residues long. CDR1 and CDR2 from the germline V gene are GTSNPN and SVGIG (reference sequence). CDR3: CAWSVLAGGPGELFF. The CDR3 DNA reads as TGTGCCTGGAGTGTACTAGCGGGAGGGCCCGGGGAGCTGTTTTTT.

This sequence joins TRBV5-4 and TRBJ2-2; possible D gene TRBD2, 5 bases. V was trimmed by 0 bases and J by 8 bases, leaving 11 bases between them. There are 14 residues in the CDR3. Germline CDR1 reads SGHNT; CDR2 reads YYREEE (reference sequence). The CDR3 DNA reads TGTGCCAGCAGCTTGGGGCTAGCAGCGGGGGAGCTGTTTTTT. As protein: CASSLGLAAGELFF.

The chain uses TRBV6-5 and TRBJ1-2; D might be TRBD1 (6 bases). The CDR3 length is 14 residues. V lost 6 bases and J lost 5, with 16 bases in between. Germline V CDR1 and CDR2: MNHEY, SVGAGI. The CDR3 coding sequence is TGTGCCAGCAGCCTCCAAAGACAGGCTTATGGCTACACCTTC. Its protein product is CASSLQRQAYGYTF.

The rearrangement links TRBV28 to TRBJ1-2; no firm D call. The V and J ends lost 6 bases and 5 bases respectively, with 10 bases between them. The germline V gene encodes CDR1 MDHEN and CDR2 SYDVKM. The CDR3 runs 12 residues. The CDR3 reads CASRLTRYGYTF. The DNA for the CDR3 is TGTGCCAGCAGATTAACAAGATATGGCTACACCTTC.

The chain couples TRBV10-1 to TRBJ1-4; D is possibly TRBD1 (6 bases). CDR3 length: 16 amino acids. V lost 11 bases, J lost 2 bases, and 21 bases lay in between. Germline V gene sequence: CDR1 WNHNN, CDR2 SYGVQD (reference sequence). The DNA for the CDR3 is TGCGCCGGGTACCGGGACACCCCCCCGACTAATGAAAAACTGTTTTTT. Translated: CAGYRDTPPTNEKLFF.

This chain links TRBV11-2 with TRBJ2-7; 12 bases are shared with TRBD2. This CDR3 comprises 15 residues. Per germline, CDR1 SGHAT and CDR2 FQNNGV. Germline trimming cut 4 bases from V and 5 bases from J; bases unmatched to any gene: 6. The CDR3 sequence: CASSSTSGSINEQYF. CDR3 bases: TGTGCCAGCAGCTCGACTAGCGGGAGCATCAACGAGCAGTACTTC.

This chain links TRBV11-2 with TRBJ2-1; a possible D gene is TRBD2 (6 bases). Germline V gives CDR1 SGHAT, CDR2 FQNNGV. Trimming removed 2 bases from V and 3 bases from J, with 17 bases in between. The CDR3 consists of 17 residues. The CDR3 nucleotides are TGTGCCAGCAGCTTAAGGGACGGGGGTACCCTCTACAATGAGCAGTTCTTC. This codes for CASSLRDGGTLYNEQFF.

The V and J genes are TRBV4-1 and TRBJ2-3; TRBD2 matches at 7 bases. Trimming cost V 4 bases and J 5 bases; bases outside gene matches: 9. This CDR3 contains 15 residues. Per germline, CDR1 MGHRA and CDR2 YSYEKL. CDR3 region: CASSLLEREIDTQYF. The CDR3 nucleotides read TGCGCCAGCAGCCTTCTTGAGCGGGAAATAGATACGCAGTATTTT.

This chain connects TRBV5-4 to TRBJ2-5; D is undetermined. The CDR3 sequence is 13 residues long. Looked up from germline, CDR1 is SGHNT and CDR2 is YYREEE (reference sequence). Trimming pared 3 bases from V and 1 base from J, leaving 7 bases between. CDR3 sequence reads: CASSSAAQETQYF. The DNA of the CDR3 is TGTGCCAGCAGCTCCGCCGCCCAAGAGACCCAGTACTTC.